This T cell receptor beta chain derives from a study of T cell repertoires in cytomegalovirus infection. TCRdb independently ran MiXCR on the reads; one entry per CDR3 protein. Seen here are more than 85,000 distinct CDR3 sequences, 25% to 30% observed once, and the top ten hold roughly three quarters. This CDR3 is built from 14 residues. The ends lost 5 bases at V and 7 bases at J; junction bases unmatched: 10. From germline, CDR1 is DFQATT and CDR2 SNEGSKA (reference sequence). As concerns this clonotype: Its specificity is not known.

The chain employs TRBV20-1 and TRBJ2-1; 8 bases line up with TRBD1. Here the sequenced sample was CD8+ T cells from cultured PBMCs, taken from culture after CMV antigen stimulation. This receptor was taken from a human donor in good health (CMV status not recorded). Some clones in this sample may be carry-over from other donors' samples. CDR3 sequence (DNA): TGCAGTGCTGGAAGGACAGGGTCCGGGAATGAGCAGTTCTTC. Its translation: CSAGRTGSGNEQFF.